The next 32 T cell receptor beta chains were all read from a single sample in a study of shared clonotypes between healthy human individuals. Here immunoSEQ multiplex PCR was the method, and the copy in TCRdb shows in-frame clones only, minus some. The table includes roughly 2.4 million clones, 90% to 97% detected once. The specimen was naive CD4+ T cells sorted from blood. The subset here: CD45RA+ positively selected. The receptors here all came from a man aged 18-30 years in good health.

The CDR3 loop reads CASSPIEVAYNEQFF. DNA of the CDR3: TGTGCCAGCAGCCCGATAGAGGTTGCCTACAATGAGCAGTTCTTC. The rearrangement links TRBV6-5 to TRBJ2-1, with no clear D. Per germline, CDR1 MNHEY and CDR2 SVGAGI. V dropped 6 bases and J dropped 2 bases, with 14 bases sitting between them. The CDR3 is made up of 15 amino acids.

The chain couples TRBV21-1 to TRBJ2-7; TRBD1, as called in the table, went unchecked against the DNA. TRBV21-1 is classified as a pseudogene. The CDR3 has 17 amino acids. The CDR3 here is CASSKEDRDPGDYEQYF. The CDR3 DNA is TGTGCCAGCAGCAAGGAAGACAGGGACCCGGGAGACTACGAGCAGTACTTC.

The rearrangement links TRBV29-1 to TRBJ2-3; tentatively, D is TRBD1 or TRBD2 (6 bases each). Trimming pared 6 bases from V and 2 bases from J, leaving 24 bases between. CDR3 length: 17 residues. The germline V gene encodes CDR1 SQVTM and CDR2 ANQGSEA. CDR3 nucleotides: TGCAGCGTCGAGGAACTGTTGGGGGGCGGAGTCACAGATACGCAGTATTTT. Amino acid sequence: CSVEELLGGGVTDTQYF.

CDR3 bases: TGTGCCACCAGCAGAGACTTTAGGGATCGTGGAGAGACCCAGTACTTC. Translating gives CATSRDFRDRGETQYF. The rearrangement uses TRBV15 and TRBJ2-5; D ambiguous. The CDR3 covers 16 residues. In germline, CDR1 is LNHNV, CDR2 YYDKDF (reference sequence). Trimming removed 0 bases from V and 4 bases from J, with 15 bases in between.

The chain combines TRBV6-6 with TRBJ2-7; D gene unclear. V lost 0 bases and J lost 4, with 13 bases in between. CDR1 MNHNY and CDR2 SVGAGI come from the germline V gene (reference sequence). The length of the CDR3 is 15 residues. The CDR3 DNA sequence: TGTGCCAGCAGTTACTCGTACCAGGCCCTATACGAGCAGTACTTC. Residues: CASSYSYQALYEQYF.

J is TRBJ2-1 and V is TRBV6-5, with TRBD1 matching over 9 bases. The germline gives CDR1 MNHEY, CDR2 SVGAGI. V dropped 6 bases and J dropped 12; count of bases not matched to a gene: 3. The CDR3 has 11 amino acids. The CDR3: CASRRDRAQFF. In DNA form, the CDR3 reads TGTGCCAGCAGGCGGGACAGGGCGCAGTTCTTC.

The chain recombines TRBV6-5 with TRBJ2-7; D tentatively fits TRBD1 or TRBD2 (5 bases each). Germline CDR1 is MNHEY and CDR2 is SVGAGI. The CDR3 length is 13 residues. With 6 bases removed from V and 3 bases from J, the gap between germline ends came to 12 bases. This chain's CDR3 is CASSRGPNYEQYF. The CDR3 region has the DNA TGTGCCAGCAGCCGGGGACCGAACTACGAGCAGTACTTC.

DNA of the CDR3: TGTGCCAGCAGCTTGGCGCTAAGTCAAGAGACCCAGTACTTC. It is translated as CASSLALSQETQYF. The rearrangement links TRBV5-4 to TRBJ2-5; D uncertain. The length of the CDR3 is 14 residues. Trimming removed 0 bases from V and 2 bases from J, with 8 bases in between. Germline CDR1 and CDR2: SGHNT and YYREEE (reference sequence).

This chain links TRBV30 with TRBJ1-6, with D uncertain. Per germline, CDR1 GTSNPN and CDR2 SVGIG (reference sequence). The V gene lost 0 bases and the J gene lost 10 bases, with 7 bases spanning the gap. The length of the CDR3 is 12 residues. The CDR3 reads CAWSVKQSPLHF. The CDR3 DNA is TGTGCCTGGAGTGTAAAACAATCACCCCTCCACTTT.

J is TRBJ2-7 and V is TRBV6-1, with 10 bases identical to TRBD1. V trimming: 10 bases; J trimming: 5 bases; junction bases outside the gene matches: 8. The CDR3 runs to 13 residues. From germline, CDR1 is MNHNS and CDR2 SASEGT. CDR3 in amino acids: CATRGTGVNEQYF. The CDR3 DNA reads as TGTGCCACCAGGGGGACAGGGGTAAACGAGCAGTACTTC.

A word on this clone: Other nucleotide sequences from this sample produce the same CDR3. V gene TRBV5-1 combines with J gene TRBJ2-7; possible D gene TRBD1, 5 bases. The CDR3 extends over 13 amino acids. Trimming cost V 5 bases and J 2 bases, with 11 bases left between them. Germline V lookup: CDR1 SGHRS, CDR2 YFSETQ. CDR3 region: CASRTSGTYEQYF. DNA of the CDR3: TGCGCCAGCAGGACTTCAGGGACCTACGAGCAGTACTTC.

As DNA, the CDR3 is TGTGCCAGCAGCCCTAGTGGACGCTTCACTACCCAAAGGGAGCAGTACTTC. Amino acid sequence: CASSPSGRFTTQREQYF. The chain joins TRBV7-2 to TRBJ2-7; no definite D call. The CDR3 has 17 amino acids. CDR1 and CDR2 from the germline V gene are SGHTA and FQGNSA. Trimming took off 5 bases at V and 7 bases at J, with 27 bases between the two ends.

This clone was counted a few times. This chain uses TRBV2 with TRBJ1-6; D is unclear. Germline V gene sequence: CDR1 SNHLY, CDR2 FYNNEI. The CDR3 extends over 11 amino acids. The V end lost 5 bases, the J end lost 11 bases, and 7 bases lay between the germline ends. The DNA of the CDR3 is TGTGCCAGCAGTTTGACGGCACCCCTCCACTTT. Translated, it gives CASSLTAPLHF.

The chain carries TRBV10-3 and TRBJ2-5, with D tentatively TRBD2 (5 bases). The CDR3 contains 13 residues. V dropped 1 base and J dropped 5 bases, with 8 bases sitting between them. Germline CDR1 is ENHRY and CDR2 is SYGVKD. CDR3 nucleotide sequence: TGTGCCATCAGTGAGTTAGCGATGGAGACCCAGTACTTC. This codes for CAISELAMETQYF.

This chain links TRBV6-6 with TRBJ2-1; D is uncertain. Germline assignment: CDR1 MNHNY and CDR2 SVGAGI (reference sequence). The CDR3 consists of 12 residues. Trimming cost V 2 bases and J 15 bases, with 14 bases left between them. The CDR3 spells CASSYMDPRRFF. The CDR3 DNA sequence: TGTGCCAGCAGTTACATGGACCCCCGTCGGTTCTTC.

The V call is TRBV10-3, the J call TRBJ2-3; D may be TRBD2 (5 bases). Germline V lookup: CDR1 ENHRY, CDR2 SYGVKD. V lost 3 bases, J lost 5 bases, and 15 bases lay in between. CDR3 length: 15 residues. CDR3 DNA sequence: TGTGCCATCAGTGACGAGGGAGTTCTGGGAGATACGCAGTATTTT. This codes for CAISDEGVLGDTQYF.

This chain joins TRBV5-4 and TRBJ2-1; TRBD1 might be the D (6 bases). The CDR3 extends over 15 amino acids. Germline assignment: CDR1 SGHNT and CDR2 YYREEE (reference sequence). Trimming took 4 bases from V and 1 from J, leaving 12 bases between them. DNA of the CDR3: TGTGCCAGCAGCCAGGACAGTGTGTCCTACAATGAGCAGTTCTTC. Translating gives CASSQDSVSYNEQFF.

This clone was recorded once. The gene calls are TRBV10-3 and TRBJ2-1, with 14 bases aligning to TRBD2. The germline V gene encodes CDR1 ENHRY and CDR2 SYGVKD. The CDR3 has 16 residues. J lost 7 bases, V lost 3 bases, and 5 bases had no gene match. The CDR3: CAISDQGTSGGNEQFF. CDR3 nucleotides: TGTGCCATCAGTGACCAGGGGACTAGCGGGGGAAATGAGCAGTTCTTC.

This clone was seen just once. This chain connects TRBV28 to TRBJ1-2; 10 bases match TRBD1. The CDR3 consists of 14 residues. Germline values: CDR1 MDHEN, CDR2 SYDVKM. Trimming took 4 bases from V and 6 from J; bases not matched to a gene: 5. The CDR3 here is CASSSTGGWDGYTF. CDR3 DNA: TGTGCCAGCAGTTCGACAGGGGGCTGGGATGGCTACACCTTC.

About this clone: The sample holds other DNA sequences that translate to the same CDR3. The chain links TRBV30 to TRBJ2-7; 11 bases are shared with TRBD2. CDR3 size: 13 residues. V shed 3 bases, J shed 4 bases, and the junction held 2 bases outside the gene matches. Germline CDR1 GTSNPN, CDR2 SVGIG (reference sequence). Here the CDR3 reads CAWRLAGAYEQYF. CDR3 sequence (DNA): TGTGCCTGGAGACTAGCGGGAGCGTACGAGCAGTACTTC.

The chain has TRBV4-1 and TRBJ1-2; D uncertain. The CDR3 sequence is 13 residues long. Germline V gene sequence: CDR1 MGHRA, CDR2 YSYEKL. V gave up 1 base and J gave up 2 bases, with 5 bases separating them. CDR3 nucleotide sequence: TGCGCCAGCAGCCAAGTCCCCAACTATGGCTACACCTTC. As protein: CASSQVPNYGYTF.

The chain joins TRBV5-1 to TRBJ1-5; a possible D gene is TRBD1 (5 bases). Germline V lookup: CDR1 SGHRS, CDR2 YFSETQ. This CDR3 contains 15 residues. Trimming removed 4 bases at V and 8 bases at J, with 19 bases between. Written as DNA, the CDR3 is TGCGCCAGCAGCCGTGACGGAGCTGGGGGGGAGCCCCAGCATTTT. Translation gives CASSRDGAGGEPQHF. Filled out from reference TRBV5-1 and TRBJ1-5, the complete variable domain reads KAGVTQTPRYLIKTRGQQVTLSCSPISGHRSVSWYQQTPGQGLQFLFEYFSETQRNKGNFPGRFSGRQFSNSRSEMNVSTLELGDSALYLCASSRDGAGGEPQHFGDGTRLSIL.

This clone was observed once. This CDR3 is also generated by other DNA sequences in the sample. V usage is TRBV5-1 and J usage is TRBJ2-1, with TRBD2 matching 9 bases. The CDR3 extends over 16 amino acids. V shed 1 base and J 2 bases; nucleotides not matched to a gene: 4. CDR1 is SGHRS and CDR2 is YFSETQ in the germline V gene. The DNA of the CDR3 is TGCGCCAGCAGCTTGACAGCGGGAGGCCCCTACAATGAGCAGTTCTTC. This sequence encodes CASSLTAGGPYNEQFF.

The chain combines TRBV7-2 with TRBJ1-5; D is possibly TRBD1 (6 bases). Deletions cut 5 bases from V and 2 bases from J, with 16 bases between. Germline V gene sequence: CDR1 SGHTA, CDR2 FQGNSA. The CDR3 sequence is 16 residues long. The CDR3 DNA reads as TGTGCCAGCAGCACAGAACCGGGACAAGGCAATCAGCCCCAGCATTTT. It specifies CASSTEPGQGNQPQHF.

The chain uses TRBV11-2 and TRBJ2-1; D gene uncertain. CDR1 SGHAT and CDR2 FQNNGV come from the germline V gene. The CDR3 loop spans 16 amino acids. Trimming took off 4 bases at V and 0 bases at J, with 13 bases between the two ends. As DNA, the CDR3 is TGTGCCAGCAGCTCCCCGCCTAAGAGCTCCTACAATGAGCAGTTCTTC. Translated, it gives CASSSPPKSSYNEQFF.

This clone appeared once. The V call is TRBV5-5, the J call TRBJ2-2, with 9 bases aligning to TRBD2. The CDR3 consists of 16 residues. Germline loops: CDR1 SGHKS, CDR2 YYEKEE (reference sequence). J gave up 5 bases and V 2 bases, and 7 bases lay outside the gene matches. CDR3 sequence reads: CASSLFGGRDTGELFF. The CDR3 coding sequence is TGTGCCAGCAGCTTATTTGGCGGGAGGGATACCGGGGAGCTGTTTTTT. The full variable domain, its missing parts supplied by reference TRBV5-5 and TRBJ2-2, is DAGVTQSPTHLIKTRGQQVTLRCSPISGHKSVSWYQQVLGQGPQFIFQYYEKEERGRGNFPDRFSARQFPNYSSELNVNALLLGDSALYLCASSLFGGRDTGELFFGEGSRLTVL.

The CDR3 protein is CASSSGVKLQETQYF. The CDR3 bases are TGTGCCAGCAGTTCAGGAGTCAAACTCCAAGAGACCCAGTACTTC. The chain uses TRBV6-5 and TRBJ2-5; D gene ambiguous. This CDR3 region has 15 residues. Between the trimmed V and J ends, which lost 4 bases and 1 base, there was a span of 13 bases. Germline CDR1 is MNHEY and CDR2 is SVGAGI.

CDR3 in amino acids: CAISQGEANYGYTF. Written as DNA, the CDR3 is TGTGCCATTTCACAGGGGGAGGCTAACTATGGCTACACCTTC. The V call is TRBV10-3, the J call TRBJ1-2, with 8 bases lining up with TRBD1. Per the germline V gene, CDR1 is ENHRY and CDR2 is SYGVKD. The V gene end was trimmed by 9 bases and the J gene end by 0 bases; junction bases not matched to a gene: 6. This CDR3 comprises 14 residues.

The chain joins TRBV18 to TRBJ1-1, with TRBD1 matching over 7 bases. This CDR3 region has 16 residues. V shed 0 bases, J shed 5 bases, and the junction held 9 bases outside the gene matches. Germline loops: CDR1 KGHSH, CDR2 LQKENI. For the CDR3, the DNA is TGTGCCAGCTCACCACCGACAGGGAATGTAAATACTGAAGCTTTCTTT. Amino acids: CASSPPTGNVNTEAFF. The whole variable domain, remainder taken from reference TRBV18 and TRBJ1-1, is NAGVMQNPRHLVRRRGQEARLRCSPMKGHSHVYWYRQLPEEGLKFMVYLQKENIIDESGMPKERFSAEFPKEGPSILRIQQVVRGDSAAYFCASSPPTGNVNTEAFFGQGTRLTVV.

This sequence joins TRBV5-4 and TRBJ2-5; TRBD2 matches at 14 bases. With V trimmed by 4 bases and J by 1 base, 3 bases remained unmatched. Germline assignment: CDR1 SGHNT and CDR2 YYREEE (reference sequence). The CDR3 length is 16 residues. The CDR3: CASSIGTSGGQETQYF. The CDR3 DNA reads TGTGCCAGCAGCATTGGGACTAGCGGGGGCCAAGAGACCCAGTACTTC.

This chain uses TRBV11-2 with TRBJ1-6; the D is unclear. V was cut by 1 base and J by 0 bases, with 13 bases left in between. The length of the CDR3 is 18 residues. Germline CDR1 reads SGHAT; CDR2 reads FQNNGV. CDR3 sequence reads: CASSLAGVGSSYNSPLHF. The CDR3 nucleotides read TGTGCCAGCAGCTTAGCCGGTGTGGGGAGCTCCTATAATTCACCCCTCCACTTT.

This chain connects TRBV5-1 to TRBJ2-7; maybe TRBD2 (6 bases). V lost 4 bases, J lost 3 bases, and 14 bases lay in between. The CDR3 spans 14 residues. Germline values: CDR1 SGHRS, CDR2 YFSETQ. The CDR3 reads CASSPREVGYEQYF. For the CDR3, the DNA is TGCGCCAGCAGCCCGAGGGAGGTCGGCTACGAGCAGTACTTC.